The 5 T cell receptor beta chains below come from one sample, sequenced in a study of control samples from healthy donors and cancer patients (dated by TCRdb to 2019 to 2021). The receptor library was made with the immunoSEQ multiplex PCR assay. The table comes from immuneACCESS by way of TCRdb, which keeps in-frame sequences with V and J called. Part of the clones is missing from these tables; in studies checked, under half for an unresolved V gene and the rest for unknown reasons. In all, the sample holds 90,000 to 95,000 clones, and just under 85% of those were seen once. The ten largest account for roughly a fifth of the sample. What was sequenced was blood. The receptors were gathered from a man under 40 in good health.

This rearrangement joins TRBV5-4 to TRBJ2-2; D is unclear. Germline loops: CDR1 SGHNT, CDR2 YYREEE (reference sequence). There are 14 residues in the CDR3. V lost 0 bases, J lost 6 bases, and 9 bases lay in between. Here the CDR3 DNA reads TGTGCCAGCAGCTTGGAGAATTCAGCCGGGGAGCTGTTTTTT. This sequence encodes CASSLENSAGELFF.

The rearrangement links TRBV3-1 (or the pseudogene TRBV3-2) to TRBJ1-1, with 8 bases aligning to TRBD1. Germline CDR1 reads LGHDT; CDR2 reads YNNKEL (reference sequence). There are 14 residues in the CDR3. J gave up 0 bases and V 4 bases, and 1 base lay outside the gene matches. This chain's CDR3 is CASSLTGVNTEAFF. In DNA, the CDR3 is TGTGCCAGCAGCCTGACAGGGGTGAACACTGAAGCTTTCTTT.

The chain is built from TRBV24-1 and TRBJ2-7; possibly TRBD1 or TRBD2 for D (5 bases each). Germline V gene data show CDR1 as KGHDR and CDR2 as SFDVKD. V shed 4 bases and J shed 0 bases, with 12 bases lying between them. CDR3 length equals 15 residues. CDR3 protein: CATSEGDGSSYEQYF. The CDR3 DNA sequence: TGTGCCACCAGTGAAGGGGACGGAAGCTCCTACGAGCAGTACTTC.

CDR3 nucleotides: TGTGCCAGTAGTATATCGGGGATGGAAGAGACCCAGTACTTC. Translating it yields CASSISGMEETQYF. The chain is built from TRBV19 and TRBJ2-5; perhaps TRBD2 as D (5 bases). Trimming removed 2 bases from V and 3 bases from J, with 10 bases in between. There are 14 residues in the CDR3. CDR1 and CDR2 (germline): LNHDA, SQIVND (reference sequence).

This clone occurred once. V usage is TRBV28 and J usage is TRBJ2-2; 10 nucleotides agree with TRBD1. The germline gives CDR1 MDHEN, CDR2 SYDVKM. This CDR3 is 15 amino acids long. V lost 7 bases to trimming and J lost 4 bases; unmatched junction nucleotides: 6. CDR3 nucleotides: TGTGCCAGCAACTCCGGGACAGGGGCCACCGGGGAGCTGTTTTTT. Translating it yields CASNSGTGATGELFF.